This entry concerns a single T cell receptor (beta chain). Its antigen is not identified. The sample comes from a study of CD8+ T cells in alopecia areata. General observations from the study: Alopecia totalis/universalis scalp especially showed more expanded CD8+ clones than normal scalp. Among patients, TCR sharing was less clear than in mice, a difference possibly due in part to HLA diversity in the patient population.

The V gene lost 0 bases and the J gene lost 7 bases, with 16 bases spanning the gap. CDR1 and CDR2 (germline): SGDLS, YYNGEE. The CDR3 sequence is 15 residues long. Noted treatment: oral pan-JAK inhibitor, 5-10 mg twice daily. cDNA reverse transcribed from extracted RNA served as the sequencing template. Here immunoSEQ multiplex PCR was the method, and the copy in TCRdb shows in-frame clones only, minus some. Among about 140,000 clones, around 83% were seen once, and the ten largest hold about 12%. The rearrangement joins TRBV9 to TRBJ1-1, with D perhaps matching TRBD1 (6 bases). The sequence was obtained from a human donor with alopecia areata. Material: CD8+ T cells sorted from blood, obtained at week 4, from a patient treated with tofacitinib. The CDR3 DNA sequence: TGTGCCAGCAGCGTAGACGGTGTCGCAGGGGATGAAGCTTTCTTT. This codes for CASSVDGVAGDEAFF.